A single T cell receptor (beta chain) is shown here with its context. Its matching antigen is unknown. This CDR3 region has 12 residues. The germline gives CDR1 KGHSH, CDR2 LQKENI. V lost 4 bases and J 8 bases, leaving 11 bases between the germline ends. The data stem from a study of T cells in tuberculosis. The overall study: A South African cohort included IGRA-negative adolescents, latently infected IGRA-positive adolescents and adults with active tuberculosis.

Study observations and caveats: Active tuberculosis TCR-alpha repertoires lay closer to GMM-specific TCRs than IGRA-negative controls, suggesting clonal expansion. Active tuberculosis patients had shorter CDR3-alpha; the beta difference was nonsignificant.

Libraries were prepared by immunoSEQ multiplex PCR; TCRdb keeps only in-frame clonotypes and omits some of them. The profile shows some 47,000 clones, about 95% of them singletons. Specimen: PBMCs. The receptor's source is a donor aged 10-35 years with latent tuberculosis or without tuberculosis infection. The rearrangement links TRBV18 to TRBJ1-1; D call uncertain. CDR3: CASSRNREEAFF. CDR3 nucleotides: TGTGCCAGCTCACGTAACAGAGAAGAAGCTTTCTTT.